The rows below give T cell receptor beta chains drawn from one sample of a study of CD8 T cells in Susac syndrome. Each CDR3 protein is one row after TCRdb ran MiXCR on the immunoSEQ multiplex PCR reads. The data contain about 130,000 distinct CDR3 sequences, about 95% of them singletons. Material: CD4+ T cells from PBMCs. These receptors were taken from a human donor in good health. The CDR3 runs from the conserved cysteine through the conserved F or W. Each record gives: clone size, V gene, J gene, D gene, CDR3 DNA, CDR3 protein. The D gene is left open where the match is weak. Size tells how often a clone was seen (once, few, many) or the class of an expanded clone, and some rows leave it out.

-	TRBV7-2	TRBJ2-7	TRBD2	TGTGCCAGCAGCTCCTTGGGGGGGAGCGCCTACGAGCAGTACTTC	CASSSLGGSAYEQYF
-	TRBV12-3/TRBV12-4	TRBJ2-1	-	TGTGCCAGTTCCCCAGCGGGCTCCTACAATGAGCAGTTCTTC	CASSPAGSYNEQFF
-	TRBV29-1	TRBJ2-7	TRBD1	TGCAGCGTTGGAAACAGGGGGAACGAGCAGTACTTC	CSVGNRGNEQYF
-	TRBV7-2	TRBJ2-5	-	TGTGCCAGCAGCAACAGGGACGGGGGGACCCAGTACTTC	CASSNRDGGTQYF
-	TRBV12-3/TRBV12-4	TRBJ1-5	-	TGTGCCAGCAAGGATACGGGGATCTGGGGTCAGCCCCAGCATTTT	CASKDTGIWGQPQHF
-	TRBV19	TRBJ2-1	TRBD1	TGTGCCAGTAGTACCGGACAGGTTGTCAATGAGCAGTTCTTC	CASSTGQVVNEQFF
-	TRBV19	TRBJ2-4	-	TGTGCCAGTAGTTCGGTAAACATTCAGTACTTC	CASSSVNIQYF
-	TRBV5-1	TRBJ2-1	TRBD2	TGCGCCAGCAGCCGTCGACAGGGAGGTAGCGGGAGCAATGAGCAGTTCTTC	CASSRRQGGSGSNEQFF
-	TRBV7-2	TRBJ2-7	-	TGTGCCAGCAGCCCCAGGGGGAGGCTCTCTAAGCAGTACTTC	CASSPRGRLSKQYF
once	TRBV7-9	TRBJ2-5	TRBD1	TGTGCCAGCAGCACCGGGACAGAAATTGGGACCCAGTACTTC	CASSTGTEIGTQYF
-	TRBV5-4	TRBJ2-5	-	TGTGCCAGCAGCTTGAGGGGCCAGCTCCAATCGGAGACCCAGTACTTC	CASSLRGQLQSETQYF
-	TRBV7-2	TRBJ2-5	-	TGTGCCAGCAGCCTGGACTCTCGGGGAGAGACCCAGTACTTC	CASSLDSRGETQYF
-	TRBV10-3	TRBJ2-3	TRBD2	TGTGCCATCAGTGAGTCATCACTAGCGGGAGTCGATACGCAGTATTTT	CAISESSLAGVDTQYF
once	TRBV5-1	TRBJ2-3	-	TGCGCCAGCAGGCTGTTCTCCTCTAGCACAGATACGCAGTATTTT	CASRLFSSSTDTQYF
-	TRBV3-1	TRBJ2-3	-	TGTGCCAGCACCGGGACCGATACGCAGTATTTT	CASTGTDTQYF
-	TRBV29-1	TRBJ2-4	-	TGCAGCGTTGCTACAGGGTTCTGGGACATTCAGTACTTC	CSVATGFWDIQYF
-	TRBV19	TRBJ2-7	-	TGTGCCAGTAGTATTATCCGCCAGGGGGGCGCCTACGAGCAGTACTTC	CASSIIRQGGAYEQYF
-	TRBV3-1	TRBJ1-3	-	TGTGCCAGCAGCCAACGGGAGTCTGGAAACACCATATATTTT	CASSQRESGNTIYF
-	TRBV10-2	TRBJ2-5	TRBD1	TGCGCCAGCAGTGTAAACAGGGGGATAGAGACCCAGTACTTC	CASSVNRGIETQYF
-	TRBV5-4	TRBJ1-1	-	TGTGCCAGCAGCTTGTTTACGGTTATGAACACTGAAGCTTTCTTT	CASSLFTVMNTEAFF
-	TRBV3-1	TRBJ2-1	-	TGTGCCAGCAGCCAAGATTTGGGTAGCGGGCAGTTCTTC	CASSQDLGSGQFF
once	TRBV12-3/TRBV12-4	TRBJ2-3	-	TGTGCCAGCAGTTTAAGGTCGACCCTTGGCACAGATACGCAGTATTTT	CASSLRSTLGTDTQYF
-	TRBV3-1	TRBJ2-7	TRBD1	TGTGCCAGCAGCCAAGATTTGGGACAGTCCTACGAGCAGTACTTC	CASSQDLGQSYEQYF
-	TRBV7-2	TRBJ2-1	TRBD2	TGTGCCAGCAGCATAACTAGCGGGCCCTACAATGAGCAGTTCTTC	CASSITSGPYNEQFF
-	TRBV6-6	TRBJ1-5	-	TGTGCCAGCACCAGGGGAGATAGCAATCAGCCCCAGCATTTT	CASTRGDSNQPQHF
-	TRBV3-1	TRBJ1-1	-	TGTGCCAGCAGCCAGGTTGGTGGGGACACTGAAGCTTTCTTT	CASSQVGGDTEAFF
-	TRBV5-1	TRBJ2-7	-	TGCGCCAGCAGTCCGCAGGGGCAAGGCTACGAGCAGTACTTC	CASSPQGQGYEQYF
-	TRBV10-3	TRBJ2-7	TRBD2	TGTGCCATCTGGGGGGGACCCAGCTCCTACGAGCAGTACTTC	CAIWGGPSSYEQYF
-	TRBV24-1	TRBJ2-1	-	TGTGCCACCAGTGATTCAGGCAGGGGGGACAATGAGCAGTTCTTC	CATSDSGRGDNEQFF
-	TRBV9	TRBJ2-4	-	TGTGCCAGCAGCCGTCTGAGCGGGTGGCAAAACATTCAGTACTTC	CASSRLSGWQNIQYF
-	TRBV19	TRBJ2-5	-	TGTGCCAGTAGTATCTCTAGGGGTTCGGAGACCCAGTACTTC	CASSISRGSETQYF
-	TRBV3-1	TRBJ2-7	TRBD2	TGTGCCAGCAGCCAAGTCGGACTAGCGGTCGAGCAGTACTTC	CASSQVGLAVEQYF
-	TRBV6-6	TRBJ2-7	-	TGTGCCAGCAGCTCGGACGTCCCAGGGGAGCAGTACTTC	CASSSDVPGEQYF
-	TRBV27	TRBJ1-2	TRBD1	TGTGCCAGCAGTCCCCGACAGGGAGGAAATTATGGCTACACCTTC	CASSPRQGGNYGYTF
-	TRBV3-1	TRBJ2-1	TRBD2	TGTGCCAGCAGCCAATCTAGCGGGAGCGGGAATGAGCAGTTCTTC	CASSQSSGSGNEQFF
-	TRBV28	TRBJ1-1	-	TGTGCCAGCAGTTTCTCCGGGCGGGGGCCGGTAGGCACTGAAGCTTTCTTT	CASSFSGRGPVGTEAFF
-	TRBV6-5	TRBJ1-2	-	TGTGCCAGCAGCTGGGACCCTGGGGAGGGCTACACCTTC	CASSWDPGEGYTF
-	TRBV18	TRBJ1-2	-	TGTGCCAGCTCACTACGTCAGAAGGGCTACACCTTC	CASSLRQKGYTF
-	TRBV7-2	TRBJ2-5	-	TGTGCCAGCAGCTTAGGGGGTTTGGAGACCCAGTACTTC	CASSLGGLETQYF
-	TRBV3-1	TRBJ2-2	TRBD2	TGTGCCAGCAGCCAAGGTTTGATGACTAGCGGGACTTCCACCGGGGAGCTGTTTTTT	CASSQGLMTSGTSTGELFF
-	TRBV27	TRBJ2-3	-	TGTGCCAGCAGTTTAAGGCAGTACCCTTCGGATACGCAGTATTTT	CASSLRQYPSDTQYF